The rows below give T cell receptor beta chains drawn from one sample of a study of blood T cell repertoires in COVID-19. Data came from immunoSEQ multiplex PCR; TCRdb stores just in-frame clones and leaves some out. The table records about 300,000 clones, just under 90% of them present only once. What was sequenced was peripheral blood. The receptors here all came from a woman between 45 and 60 years old with COVID-19, enrolled during active disease. Each CDR3 is given with its conserved first and last residue. Fields, in order: CDR3 DNA, CDR3 protein, J gene, D gene, clone size, V gene. D genes are given only for firm matches. Clone size appears in some rows only: once, few, many, or a class for an expanded clone.

cdr3_nt: TGTGCCAGCAGCTCCGCCGGGACTCAGGGAGGTAACTATGGCTACACCTTC
cdr3_aa: CASSSAGTQGGNYGYTF
j_call: TRBJ1-2
d_call: NA
clone_size: NA
v_call: TRBV7-9

cdr3_nt: TGTGCCAGCAGCTTGTTGAGAACAGATACGCAGTATTTT
cdr3_aa: CASSLLRTDTQYF
j_call: TRBJ2-3
d_call: NA
clone_size: NA
v_call: TRBV5-6

cdr3_nt: TGTGCCAGCAGTGAATCGGGGGGCAGAGAGACTCGCACAGATACGCAGTATTTT
cdr3_aa: CASSESGGRETRTDTQYF
j_call: TRBJ2-3
d_call: NA
clone_size: once
v_call: TRBV6-1

cdr3_nt: TGCGCCAGCAGTGATTTAATTGGACTAGCTCTCGACGAGCAGTACTTC
cdr3_aa: CASSDLIGLALDEQYF
j_call: TRBJ2-7
d_call: TRBD2
clone_size: NA
v_call: TRBV10-2

cdr3_nt: TGTGCCAGCAGCCCCGGGACTAGCGGGGGCACAGATACGCAGTATTTT
cdr3_aa: CASSPGTSGGTDTQYF
j_call: TRBJ2-3
d_call: TRBD2
clone_size: NA
v_call: TRBV7-2

cdr3_nt: TGTGCCAGCAGCAATGGGGCGTGGAGCTCTGGAAACACCATATATTTT
cdr3_aa: CASSNGAWSSGNTIYF
j_call: TRBJ1-3
d_call: NA
clone_size: NA
v_call: TRBV7-8

cdr3_nt: TGTGCCAGCAGTGAGCCCACAGGAAAAGAGACCCAGTACTTC
cdr3_aa: CASSEPTGKETQYF
j_call: TRBJ2-5
d_call: NA
clone_size: NA
v_call: TRBV25-1

cdr3_nt: TGTGCTAGTGGTTTGAGCCCCTATGACACCATATATTTT
cdr3_aa: CASGLSPYDTIYF
j_call: TRBJ1-3
d_call: NA
clone_size: NA
v_call: TRBV12-5

cdr3_nt: TGTGCCAGCAGCCAAGATAGGAGGGCGAGTGATGGCTACACCTTC
cdr3_aa: CASSQDRRASDGYTF
j_call: TRBJ1-2
d_call: NA
clone_size: NA
v_call: TRBV14

cdr3_nt: TGTGCCAGCAGCCGTGGACTAGCGGGAGCGAAAGATACGCAGTATTTT
cdr3_aa: CASSRGLAGAKDTQYF
j_call: TRBJ2-3
d_call: TRBD2
clone_size: NA
v_call: TRBV11-3

cdr3_nt: TGCAGCGTTGACGGACTATGGAACACTGAAGCTTTCTTT
cdr3_aa: CSVDGLWNTEAFF
j_call: TRBJ1-1
d_call: NA
clone_size: NA
v_call: TRBV29-1

cdr3_nt: TGTGCCAGCAGTCAAGGGACAGCCCAAGAGACCCAGTACTTC
cdr3_aa: CASSQGTAQETQYF
j_call: TRBJ2-5
d_call: TRBD1
clone_size: NA
v_call: TRBV2

cdr3_nt: TGCGCCAGCAGCCAGGGACAGGGGGAAGGAGGCTACACCTTC
cdr3_aa: CASSQGQGEGGYTF
j_call: TRBJ1-2
d_call: TRBD1
clone_size: NA
v_call: TRBV4-1

cdr3_nt: TGTGCCAGCAGGCTATGGGGCCGCACAGATACGCAGTATTTT
cdr3_aa: CASRLWGRTDTQYF
j_call: TRBJ2-3
d_call: NA
clone_size: NA
v_call: TRBV5-8

cdr3_nt: TGTGCCAGCAGTGACGAGGACTGGACCTACAATGAGCAGTTCTTC
cdr3_aa: CASSDEDWTYNEQFF
j_call: TRBJ2-1
d_call: NA
clone_size: once
v_call: TRBV25-1

cdr3_nt: TGTGCCAGCAGCCTACAGGGCTCCGGGGAGCTGTTTTTT
cdr3_aa: CASSLQGSGELFF
j_call: TRBJ2-2
d_call: NA
clone_size: NA
v_call: TRBV2

cdr3_nt: TGTGCCTGGAGTGTAGGGAGCGGGGCCTCCTACGAGCAGTACTTC
cdr3_aa: CAWSVGSGASYEQYF
j_call: TRBJ2-7
d_call: TRBD2
clone_size: NA
v_call: TRBV30

cdr3_nt: TGTGCCAGTAGTCCCAAAATTAACTATGGCTACACCTTC
cdr3_aa: CASSPKINYGYTF
j_call: TRBJ1-2
d_call: NA
clone_size: NA
v_call: TRBV19

cdr3_nt: TGTGCCAGCAGCTTAGTCCCCTGGGGGCGAGGTAGAAAAATGAACACTGAAGCTTTCTTT
cdr3_aa: CASSLVPWGRGRKMNTEAFF
j_call: TRBJ1-1
d_call: NA
clone_size: once
v_call: TRBV5-8

cdr3_nt: TGTGCCAGTAGACGGGACATAAGCTCCTACGAGCAGTACTTC
cdr3_aa: CASRRDISSYEQYF
j_call: TRBJ2-7
d_call: NA
clone_size: once
v_call: TRBV19

cdr3_nt: TGTGCCTTGGGACAAAACACCGGGGAGCTGTTTTTT
cdr3_aa: CALGQNTGELFF
j_call: TRBJ2-2
d_call: NA
clone_size: NA
v_call: TRBV30

cdr3_nt: TGTGCCACCAGCAGAGATCTGAAGGACAGCTACGAGCAGTACTTC
cdr3_aa: CATSRDLKDSYEQYF
j_call: TRBJ2-7
d_call: NA
clone_size: NA
v_call: TRBV15

cdr3_nt: TGTGCCAGCAGCAGACTCGGGTATACAGGGGGCTACAATGAGCAGTTCTTC
cdr3_aa: CASSRLGYTGGYNEQFF
j_call: TRBJ2-1
d_call: TRBD1
clone_size: NA
v_call: TRBV27

cdr3_nt: TGTGCCAGCAGCCATTACCCCGGGACAGCAAATAGCAATCAGCCCCAGCATTTT
cdr3_aa: CASSHYPGTANSNQPQHF
j_call: TRBJ1-5
d_call: TRBD1
clone_size: NA
v_call: TRBV28

cdr3_nt: TGTGCCAGCAGAGGGAGGAGGGGAGAGCAGTACTTC
cdr3_aa: CASRGRRGEQYF
j_call: TRBJ2-7
d_call: NA
clone_size: NA
v_call: TRBV11-3

cdr3_nt: TGTGCCAGCAGCCAGCGGCAGGGTAACTACAATGAGCAGTTCTTC
cdr3_aa: CASSQRQGNYNEQFF
j_call: TRBJ2-1
d_call: NA
clone_size: NA
v_call: TRBV14

cdr3_nt: TGCGCCAGCAGTCGAAGCGTACCAGGGGTTTCAGTCTATGGCTACACCTTC
cdr3_aa: CASSRSVPGVSVYGYTF
j_call: TRBJ1-2
d_call: NA
clone_size: NA
v_call: TRBV5-1

cdr3_nt: TGTGCCAGCAGCCCCGGGACAGGGGGACGTCAGCCCCAGCATTTT
cdr3_aa: CASSPGTGGRQPQHF
j_call: TRBJ1-5
d_call: TRBD1
clone_size: NA
v_call: TRBV2

cdr3_nt: TGTGCCAGCAGCCGATCAACGGGAGGTTACAATGAGCAGTTCTTC
cdr3_aa: CASSRSTGGYNEQFF
j_call: TRBJ2-1
d_call: TRBD2
clone_size: NA
v_call: TRBV3-1/TRBV3-2

cdr3_nt: TGCGCCAGCAGTCCTCAGGGATTAGGGACTGAAGCTTTCTTT
cdr3_aa: CASSPQGLGTEAFF
j_call: TRBJ1-1
d_call: NA
clone_size: NA
v_call: TRBV4-3